This T cell receptor (beta chain) derives from a study of shared clonotypes between healthy human individuals. Sequencing used immunoSEQ multiplex PCR; TCRdb keeps in-frame clones, though not all of them. The table includes about 480,000 clones, 60% to 85% detected once. There are many counts of this clone. This CDR3 has 15 residues. Trimming pared 0 bases from V and 8 bases from J, leaving 17 bases between. Germline loops: CDR1 ENHRY, CDR2 SYGVKD. This TCR derives from a woman between 40 and 50 years old in good health. Some clones in this sample may be carry-over from other donors' samples. Sequencing was performed on PBMCs. The genes are TRBV10-3 and TRBJ2-7; no clear D. The DNA of the CDR3 is TGTGCCATCAGTGAGTCAAGCGCTCCCGGAGTCAAGCAGTACTTC. It codes for CAISESSAPGVKQYF.